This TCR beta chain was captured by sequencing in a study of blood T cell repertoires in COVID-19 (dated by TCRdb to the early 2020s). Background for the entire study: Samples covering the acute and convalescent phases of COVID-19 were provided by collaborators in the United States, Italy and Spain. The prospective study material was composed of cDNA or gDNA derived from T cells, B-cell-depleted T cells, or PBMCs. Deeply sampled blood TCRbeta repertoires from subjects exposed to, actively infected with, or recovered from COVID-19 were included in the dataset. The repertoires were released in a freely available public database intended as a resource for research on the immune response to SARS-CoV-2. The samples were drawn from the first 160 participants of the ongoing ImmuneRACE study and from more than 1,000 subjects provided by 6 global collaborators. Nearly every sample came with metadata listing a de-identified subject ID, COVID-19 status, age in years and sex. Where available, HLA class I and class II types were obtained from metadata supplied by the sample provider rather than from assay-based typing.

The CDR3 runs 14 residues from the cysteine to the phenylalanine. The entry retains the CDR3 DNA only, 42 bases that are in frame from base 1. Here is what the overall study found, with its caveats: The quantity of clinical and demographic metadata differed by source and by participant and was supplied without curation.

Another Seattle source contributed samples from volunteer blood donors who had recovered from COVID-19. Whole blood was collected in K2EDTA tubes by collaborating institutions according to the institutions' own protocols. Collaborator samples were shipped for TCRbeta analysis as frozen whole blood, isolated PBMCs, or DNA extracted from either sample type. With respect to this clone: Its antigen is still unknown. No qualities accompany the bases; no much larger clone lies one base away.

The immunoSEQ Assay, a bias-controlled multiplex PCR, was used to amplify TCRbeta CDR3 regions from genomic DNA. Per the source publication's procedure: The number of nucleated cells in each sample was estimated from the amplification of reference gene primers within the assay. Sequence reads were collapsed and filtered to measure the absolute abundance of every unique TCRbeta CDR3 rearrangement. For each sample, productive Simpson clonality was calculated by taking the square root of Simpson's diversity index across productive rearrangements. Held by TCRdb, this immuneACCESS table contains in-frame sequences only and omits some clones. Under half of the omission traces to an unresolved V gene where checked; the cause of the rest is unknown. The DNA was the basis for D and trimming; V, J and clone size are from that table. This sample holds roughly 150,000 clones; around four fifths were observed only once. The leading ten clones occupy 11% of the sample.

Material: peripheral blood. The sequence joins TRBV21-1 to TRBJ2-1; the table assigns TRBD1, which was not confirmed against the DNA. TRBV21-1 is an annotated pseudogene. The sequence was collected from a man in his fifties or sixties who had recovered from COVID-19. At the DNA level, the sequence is TGTGCCAGCACCAAGGGCCAAGTATACAATGAGCAGTTCTTC. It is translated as CASTKGQVYNEQFF.